This T cell receptor beta chain emerged from a study of cytomegalovirus exposure and HLA in healthy donors. In this sample, this clone turned up once. 60 Vbeta and 13 Jbeta primers were used in PCR. The assay was immunoSEQ multiplex PCR, and TCRdb's table has in-frame clones only and misses some. Of around 200,000 clones in the sample, approximately 79% were seen once. This CDR3 comprises 13 residues. Trimming cost V 0 bases and J 7 bases, with 7 bases left between them. Germline CDR1 and CDR2: MNHEY and SMNVEV (reference sequence). The chain couples TRBV27 to TRBJ1-5; D uncertain. Sequencing was performed on PBMCs. The clonotype was recovered from a girl aged 2 to 10 in good health and CMV-seronegative. The CDR3 nucleotides are TGTGCCAGCAGTTTATCTTCACAGCAGCCCCAGCATTTT. Protein product: CASSLSSQQPQHF.